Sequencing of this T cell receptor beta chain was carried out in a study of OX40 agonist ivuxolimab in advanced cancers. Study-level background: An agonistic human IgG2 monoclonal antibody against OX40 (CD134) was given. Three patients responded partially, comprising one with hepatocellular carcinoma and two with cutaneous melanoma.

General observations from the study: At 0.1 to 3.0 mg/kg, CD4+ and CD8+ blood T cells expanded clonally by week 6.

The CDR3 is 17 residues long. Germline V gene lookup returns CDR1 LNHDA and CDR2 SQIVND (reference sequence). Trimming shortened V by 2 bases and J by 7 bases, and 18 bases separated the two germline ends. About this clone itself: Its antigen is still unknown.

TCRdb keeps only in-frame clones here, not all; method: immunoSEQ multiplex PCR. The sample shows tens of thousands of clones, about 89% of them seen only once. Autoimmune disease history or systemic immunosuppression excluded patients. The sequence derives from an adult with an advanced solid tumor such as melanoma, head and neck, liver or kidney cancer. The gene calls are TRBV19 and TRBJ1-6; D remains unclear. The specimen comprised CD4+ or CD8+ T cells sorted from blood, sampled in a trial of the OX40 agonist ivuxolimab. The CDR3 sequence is CASSIYGVAGNNSPLHF. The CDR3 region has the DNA TGTGCCAGTAGTATATATGGCGTGGCAGGAAACAATTCACCCCTCCACTTT.